The 10 T cell receptor beta chains listed next were all sequenced from one sample in a study of shared clonotypes between healthy human individuals. Measured with immunoSEQ multiplex PCR; TCRdb has only the in-frame clones, and not every one. The profile shows millions of clones, roughly 96% of them singletons. The sample comprised naive CD4+ T cells sorted from blood. Subset in this sample: CD45RA+ positively selected. Source of these receptors: a man younger than 35 in good health.

The chain couples TRBV2 to TRBJ2-2, with D maybe TRBD2 (6 bases). V gave up 6 bases and J gave up 6 bases, with 20 bases separating them. Germline CDR1 SNHLY, CDR2 FYNNEI. This CDR3 comprises 16 residues. CDR3 DNA sequence: TGTGCCAGCAGGAACGGAGGGACCAAGGCGCCCGGGGAGCTGTTTTTT. Translating it yields CASRNGGTKAPGELFF.

This rearrangement joins TRBV5-6 to TRBJ1-1; 8 bases are a match to TRBD1. CDR3 length: 15 residues. CDR1 SGHDT and CDR2 YYEEEE come from the germline V gene. V lost 4 bases, J lost 1 base, and 6 bases stayed unmatched. The CDR3 is CASSRGDRTNTEAFF. The CDR3 nucleotides are TGTGCCAGCAGCAGGGGGGACAGGACGAACACTGAAGCTTTCTTT.

This chain joins TRBV5-1 and TRBJ2-3, with TRBD2 matching 7 bases. The J segment lost 4 bases and the V segment lost 4 bases, leaving 9 bases of the junction unmatched. Germline lookup yields CDR1 SGHRS and CDR2 YFSETQ. The CDR3 has 15 amino acids. The CDR3: CASSREAGAPDTQYF. The CDR3 DNA is TGCGCCAGCAGCCGGGAGGCGGGAGCCCCAGATACGCAGTATTTT.

V and J are TRBV11-2 and TRBJ1-6; weak D call: TRBD1 (6 bases). The V gene lost 5 bases and the J gene lost 10 bases, with 12 bases spanning the gap. This CDR3 has 13 residues. Germline values: CDR1 SGHAT, CDR2 FQNNGV. This chain's CDR3 is CASSHTGLSPLHF. The CDR3 nucleotides are TGTGCCAGCAGCCACACAGGGCTCTCACCCCTCCACTTT.

The chain joins TRBV18 to TRBJ2-4; weak D call: TRBD1 (6 bases). CDR1 and CDR2 (germline): KGHSH, LQKENI. V was pared by 6 bases and J by 8 bases, with 14 bases between. The CDR3 sequence is 13 residues long. The CDR3 DNA reads TGTGCCAGCTCCCTCCCAGGGGTGGACATTCAGTACTTC. Protein: CASSLPGVDIQYF. Using reference TRBV18 and TRBJ2-4 for the parts outside the CDR3, the full variable domain is NAGVMQNPRHLVRRRGQEARLRCSPMKGHSHVYWYRQLPEEGLKFMVYLQKENIIDESGMPKERFSAEFPKEGPSILRIQQVVRGDSAAYFCASSLPGVDIQYFGAGTRLSVL.

This chain joins TRBV7-3 and TRBJ2-2; 10 bases align to TRBD2. The V gene end was trimmed by 3 bases and the J gene end by 3 bases; junction bases not matched to a gene: 1. The germline CDR1 and CDR2 sequences are SGHTA and FQGTGA. The CDR3 runs 15 residues. CDR3 sequence: CASSLGTSDTGELFF. The CDR3 nucleotides read TGTGCCAGCAGCTTGGGGACTAGCGACACCGGGGAGCTGTTTTTT.

This chain joins TRBV6-1 and TRBJ2-7; 9 positions match TRBD2. Looked up from germline, CDR1 is MNHNS and CDR2 is SASEGT. Trimming took 7 bases from V and 2 from J; bases not matched to a gene: 9. The CDR3 is 15 residues long. CDR3 sequence: CASTPRSGGTYEQYF. DNA of the CDR3: TGTGCCAGCACCCCTAGGAGCGGGGGGACCTACGAGCAGTACTTC.

This chain's CDR3 is CASSQEDRWNTEAFF. Written as DNA, the CDR3 is TGTGCCAGCAGCCAAGAAGACAGGTGGAACACTGAAGCTTTCTTT. This chain links TRBV14 with TRBJ1-1; a weak D match, TRBD1 (6 bases). The germline V gene encodes CDR1 SGHDN and CDR2 FVKESK. Trimming shortened V by 0 bases and J by 1 base, and 9 bases separated the two germline ends. The CDR3 totals 15 residues.

V usage is TRBV6-6 and J usage is TRBJ1-1; no clear D. Germline V gene data show CDR1 as MNHNY and CDR2 as SVGAGI (reference sequence). The V end was cut by 8 bases, the J end by 8 bases, with 15 bases between. This CDR3 is built from 12 residues. The DNA for the CDR3 is TGTGCCAGCCGACTGACAAGATCGGAAGCTTTCTTT. It codes for CASRLTRSEAFF.

The chain is built from TRBV15 and TRBJ2-3, with 7 bases matching TRBD2. J gave up 2 bases and V 5 bases, and 10 bases lay outside the gene matches. Per germline, CDR1 LNHNV and CDR2 YYDKDF (reference sequence). CDR3 size: 16 residues. CDR3 sequence (DNA): TGTGCCACCAGCCGCGGACTCAGCGGGGCCACAGATACGCAGTATTTT. This translates into CATSRGLSGATDTQYF. The whole variable domain, filled in from reference TRBV15 and TRBJ2-3, reads DAMVIQNPRYQVTQFGKPVTLSCSQTLNHNVMYWYQQKSSQAPKLLFHYYDKDFNNEADTPDNFQSRRPNTSFCFLDIRSPGLGDTAMYLCATSRGLSGATDTQYFGPGTRLTVL.